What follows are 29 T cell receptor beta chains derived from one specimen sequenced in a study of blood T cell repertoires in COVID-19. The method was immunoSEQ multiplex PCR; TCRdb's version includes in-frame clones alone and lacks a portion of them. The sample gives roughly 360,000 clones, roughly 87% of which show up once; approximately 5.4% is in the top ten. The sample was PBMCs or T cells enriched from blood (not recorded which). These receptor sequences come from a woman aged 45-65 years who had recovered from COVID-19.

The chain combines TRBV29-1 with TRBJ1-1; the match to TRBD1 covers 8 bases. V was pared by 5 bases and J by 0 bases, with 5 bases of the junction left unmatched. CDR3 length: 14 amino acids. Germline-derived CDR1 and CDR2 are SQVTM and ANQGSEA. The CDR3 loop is CSVRTGSVNTEAFF. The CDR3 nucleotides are TGCAGCGTTCGGACAGGGTCTGTGAACACTGAAGCTTTCTTT.

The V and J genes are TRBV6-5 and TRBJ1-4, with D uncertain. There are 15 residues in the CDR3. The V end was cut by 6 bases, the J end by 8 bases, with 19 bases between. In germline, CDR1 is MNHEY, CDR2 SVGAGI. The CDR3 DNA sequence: TGTGCCAGCAGAGAGGGCAGCCTCTTTGGGGAAAAACTGTTTTTT. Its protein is CASREGSLFGEKLFF.

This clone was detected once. CDR3 coding DNA: TGTGCCAGCAGTTACCTCACAGGTGGGACTGAAGCTTTCTTT. Protein sequence: CASSYLTGGTEAFF. This chain joins TRBV6-5 and TRBJ1-1; TRBD1 is a possible D gene (5 bases). Germline V gene lookup returns CDR1 MNHEY and CDR2 SVGAGI. Deletions cut 2 bases from V and 5 bases from J, with 12 bases between. This CDR3 comprises 14 residues.

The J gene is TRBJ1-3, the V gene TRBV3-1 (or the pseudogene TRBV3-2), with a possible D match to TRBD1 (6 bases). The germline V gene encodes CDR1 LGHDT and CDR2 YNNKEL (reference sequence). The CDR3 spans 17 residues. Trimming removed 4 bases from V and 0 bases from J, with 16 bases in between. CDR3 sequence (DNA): TGTGCCAGCAGCCCGTCACTGACAGGCGTCTCTGGAAACACCATATATTTT. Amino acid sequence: CASSPSLTGVSGNTIYF.

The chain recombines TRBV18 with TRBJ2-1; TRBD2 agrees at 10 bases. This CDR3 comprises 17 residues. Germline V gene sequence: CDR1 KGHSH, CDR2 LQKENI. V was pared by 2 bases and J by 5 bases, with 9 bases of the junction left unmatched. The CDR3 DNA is TGTGCCAGCTCACCAAATATACTAGCGGGGAGCCACAATGAGCAGTTCTTC. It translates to CASSPNILAGSHNEQFF. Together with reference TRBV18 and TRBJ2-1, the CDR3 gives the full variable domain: NAGVMQNPRHLVRRRGQEARLRCSPMKGHSHVYWYRQLPEEGLKFMVYLQKENIIDESGMPKERFSAEFPKEGPSILRIQQVVRGDSAAYFCASSPNILAGSHNEQFFGPGTRLTVL.

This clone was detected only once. CDR3 region: CASSSLWGREQFF. The CDR3 nucleotides are TGTGCCAGCAGCTCCCTGTGGGGGCGGGAGCAGTTCTTC. This chain joins TRBV7-9 and TRBJ2-1; the D gene is possibly TRBD1 (6 bases). V lost 4 bases to trimming and J lost 10 bases, with 14 bases between them. The CDR3 is made up of 13 amino acids. Per germline, CDR1 SEHNR and CDR2 FQNEAQ (reference sequence).

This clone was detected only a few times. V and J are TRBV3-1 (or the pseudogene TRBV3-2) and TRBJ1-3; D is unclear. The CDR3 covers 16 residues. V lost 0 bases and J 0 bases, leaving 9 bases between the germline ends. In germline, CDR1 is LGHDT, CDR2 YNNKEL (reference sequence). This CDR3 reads CASSQDAGSSGNTIYF. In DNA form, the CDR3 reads TGTGCCAGCAGCCAAGATGCGGGGAGCTCTGGAAACACCATATATTTT.

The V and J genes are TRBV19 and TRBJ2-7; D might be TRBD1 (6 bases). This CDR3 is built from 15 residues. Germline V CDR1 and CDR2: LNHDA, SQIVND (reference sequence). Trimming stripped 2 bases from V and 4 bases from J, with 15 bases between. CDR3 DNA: TGTGCCAGTAGTATATCAGGGGCCGGAGCATACGAGCAGTACTTC. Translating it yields CASSISGAGAYEQYF. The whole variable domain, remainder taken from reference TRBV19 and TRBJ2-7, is DGGITQSPKYLFRKEGQNVTLSCEQNLNHDAMYWYRQDPGQGLRLIYYSQIVNDFQKGDIAEGYSVSREKKESFPLTVTSAQKNPTAFYLCASSISGAGAYEQYFGPGTRLTVT.

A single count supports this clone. The CDR3 region has the DNA TGTGCCAGCAGTTACTTTGGACAGGGGGGGAACACTGAAGCTTTCTTT. Translated: CASSYFGQGGNTEAFF. The rearrangement joins TRBV6-5 to TRBJ1-1; the match to TRBD1 covers 10 bases. From germline, CDR1 is MNHEY and CDR2 SVGAGI. After removal of 1 base from V and 1 base from J, the junction contained 3 bases not matched to a gene. This CDR3 is built from 16 residues.

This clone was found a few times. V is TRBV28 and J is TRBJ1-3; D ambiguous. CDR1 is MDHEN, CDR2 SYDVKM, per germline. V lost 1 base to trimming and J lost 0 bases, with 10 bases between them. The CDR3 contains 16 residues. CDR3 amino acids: CASSLSEPGSGNTIYF. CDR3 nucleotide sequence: TGTGCCAGCAGTTTATCCGAACCAGGCTCTGGAAACACCATATATTTT.

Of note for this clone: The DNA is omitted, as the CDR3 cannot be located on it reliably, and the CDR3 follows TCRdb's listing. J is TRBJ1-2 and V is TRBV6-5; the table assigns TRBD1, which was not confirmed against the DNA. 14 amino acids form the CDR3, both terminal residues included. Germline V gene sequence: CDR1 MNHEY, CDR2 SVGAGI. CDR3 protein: CASSSSGRGKGYTF.

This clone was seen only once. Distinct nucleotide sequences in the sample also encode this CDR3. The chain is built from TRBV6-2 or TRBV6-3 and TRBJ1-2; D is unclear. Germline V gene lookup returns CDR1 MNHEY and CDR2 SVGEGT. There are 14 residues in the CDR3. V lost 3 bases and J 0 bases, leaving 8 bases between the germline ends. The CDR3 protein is CASSYRRTNYGYTF. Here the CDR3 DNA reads TGTGCCAGCAGTTATCGCAGGACTAACTATGGCTACACCTTC.

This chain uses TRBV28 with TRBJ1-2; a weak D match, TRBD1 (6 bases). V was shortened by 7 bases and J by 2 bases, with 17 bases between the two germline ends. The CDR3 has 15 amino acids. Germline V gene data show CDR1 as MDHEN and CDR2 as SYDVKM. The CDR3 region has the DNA TGTGCCAGCACCCAGGGGATGGCCTCCAACTATGGCTACACCTTC. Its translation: CASTQGMASNYGYTF.

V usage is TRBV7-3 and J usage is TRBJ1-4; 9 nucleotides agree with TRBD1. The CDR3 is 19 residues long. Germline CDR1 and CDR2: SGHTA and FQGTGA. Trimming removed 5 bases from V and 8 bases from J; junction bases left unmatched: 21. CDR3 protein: CASSPNPGDRVRRDEKLFF. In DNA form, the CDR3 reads TGTGCCAGCAGCCCCAACCCGGGGGACAGGGTACGAAGGGACGAAAAACTGTTTTTT.

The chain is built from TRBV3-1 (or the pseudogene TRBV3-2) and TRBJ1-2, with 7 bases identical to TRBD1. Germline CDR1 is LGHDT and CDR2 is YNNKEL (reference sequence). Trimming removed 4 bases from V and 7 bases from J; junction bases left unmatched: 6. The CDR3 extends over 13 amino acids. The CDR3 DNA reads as TGTGCCAGCAGCCCCTGGACAGGAACTGGCTACACCTTC. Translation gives CASSPWTGTGYTF.

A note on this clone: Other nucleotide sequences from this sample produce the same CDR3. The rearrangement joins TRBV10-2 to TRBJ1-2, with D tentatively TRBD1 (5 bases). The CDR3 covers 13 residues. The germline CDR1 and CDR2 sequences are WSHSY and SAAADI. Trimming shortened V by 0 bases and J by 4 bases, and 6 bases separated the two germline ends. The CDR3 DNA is TGCGCCAGCAGTGAGTCTACAGGCTATGGCTACACCTTC. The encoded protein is CASSESTGYGYTF.

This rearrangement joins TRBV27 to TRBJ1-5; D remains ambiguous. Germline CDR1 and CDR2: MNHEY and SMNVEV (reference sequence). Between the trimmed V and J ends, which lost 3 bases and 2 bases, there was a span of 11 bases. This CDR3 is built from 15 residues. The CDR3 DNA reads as TGTGCCAGCAGTTTCTCTACCGCCGGCAATCAGCCCCAGCATTTT. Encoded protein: CASSFSTAGNQPQHF.

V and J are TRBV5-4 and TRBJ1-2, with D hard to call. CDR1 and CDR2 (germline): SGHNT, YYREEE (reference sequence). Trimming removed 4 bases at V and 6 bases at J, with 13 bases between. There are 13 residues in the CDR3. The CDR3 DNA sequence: TGTGCCAGCAGCCTGTCGGGGTCCAATGGCTACACCTTC. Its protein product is CASSLSGSNGYTF.

The CDR3 nucleotides read TGTGCCAGCAGCTTAAGCTCACAGGGAAACTATGGCTACACCTTC. It specifies CASSLSSQGNYGYTF. The rearrangement links TRBV7-8 to TRBJ1-2; D may be TRBD1 (6 bases). This CDR3 has 15 residues. Germline assignment: CDR1 SGHVS and CDR2 FQNEAQ. V gave up 2 bases and J gave up 2 bases, with 12 bases separating them.

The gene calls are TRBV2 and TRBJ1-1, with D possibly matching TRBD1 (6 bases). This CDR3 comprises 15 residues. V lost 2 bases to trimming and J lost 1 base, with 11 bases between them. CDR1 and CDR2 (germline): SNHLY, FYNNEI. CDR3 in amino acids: CASSERSTGNTEAFF. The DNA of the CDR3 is TGTGCCAGCAGTGAAAGGTCGACAGGGAACACTGAAGCTTTCTTT.

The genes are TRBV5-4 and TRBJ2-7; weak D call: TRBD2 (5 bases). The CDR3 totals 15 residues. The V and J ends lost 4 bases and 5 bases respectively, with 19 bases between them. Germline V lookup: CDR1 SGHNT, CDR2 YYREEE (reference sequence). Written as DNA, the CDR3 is TGTGCCAGCAGCCTACAGCGCGGGTTCTTCCACGAGCAGTACTTC. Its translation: CASSLQRGFFHEQYF.

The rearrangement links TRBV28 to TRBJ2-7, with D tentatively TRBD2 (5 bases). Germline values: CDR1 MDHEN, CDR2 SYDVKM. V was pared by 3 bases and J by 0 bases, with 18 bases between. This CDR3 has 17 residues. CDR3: CASSFLAGIHFSYEQYF. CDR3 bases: TGTGCCAGCAGTTTTCTTGCCGGGATCCATTTCTCCTACGAGCAGTACTTC.

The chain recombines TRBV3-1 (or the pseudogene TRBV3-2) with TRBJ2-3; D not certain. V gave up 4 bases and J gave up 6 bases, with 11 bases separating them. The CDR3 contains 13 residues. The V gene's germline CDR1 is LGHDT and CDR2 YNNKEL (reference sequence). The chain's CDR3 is CASSRLKEDTQYF. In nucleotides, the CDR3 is TGTGCCAGCAGCCGACTTAAGGAGGATACGCAGTATTTT.

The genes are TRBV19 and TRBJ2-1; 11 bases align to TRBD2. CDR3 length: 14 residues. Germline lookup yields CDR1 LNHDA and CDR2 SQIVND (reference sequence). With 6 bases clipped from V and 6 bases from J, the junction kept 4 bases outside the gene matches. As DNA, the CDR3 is TGTGCCAGTAGCGATAGCGGGAGGGCCAATGAGCAGTTCTTC. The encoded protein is CASSDSGRANEQFF.

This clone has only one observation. The CDR3 DNA sequence: TGTGCCAGCACTTTGGGACTAGCGTATAGCACAGATACGCAGTATTTT. This codes for CASTLGLAYSTDTQYF. V is TRBV6-6 and J is TRBJ2-3; TRBD2 agrees at 10 bases. Germline trimming cut 7 bases from V and 0 bases from J; bases unmatched to any gene: 7. This CDR3 is built from 16 residues. Germline CDR1 and CDR2: MNHNY and SVGAGI (reference sequence).

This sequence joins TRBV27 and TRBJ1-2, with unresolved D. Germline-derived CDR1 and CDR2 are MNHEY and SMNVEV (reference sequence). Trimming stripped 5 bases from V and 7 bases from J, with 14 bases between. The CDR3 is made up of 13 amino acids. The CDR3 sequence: CASSPDRAGGYTF. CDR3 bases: TGTGCCAGCAGTCCGGACCGGGCGGGTGGCTACACCTTC.

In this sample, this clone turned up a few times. This CDR3 reads CASRRDRGGTEAFF. Written as DNA, the CDR3 is TGTGCCAGCAGGCGGGACAGGGGTGGCACTGAAGCTTTCTTT. The chain links TRBV16 to TRBJ1-1, with 10 bases fitting TRBD1. CDR3 size: 14 residues. V lost 6 bases to trimming and J lost 4 bases; unmatched junction nucleotides: 5. Germline V CDR1 and CDR2: KGHSY, FQNENV. Combining the CDR3 with reference TRBV16 and TRBJ1-1 gives the whole variable domain GEEVAQTPKHLVRGEGQKAKLYCAPIKGHSYVFWYQQVLKNEFKFLISFQNENVFDETGMPKERFSAKCLPNSPCSLEIQATKLEDSAVYFCASRRDRGGTEAFFGQGTRLTVV.

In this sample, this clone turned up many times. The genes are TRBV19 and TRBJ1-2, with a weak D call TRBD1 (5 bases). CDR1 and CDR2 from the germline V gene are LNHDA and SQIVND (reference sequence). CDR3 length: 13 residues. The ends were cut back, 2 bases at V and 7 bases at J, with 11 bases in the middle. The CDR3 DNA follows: TGTGCCAGTAGTATACAGGGCGCCGGTGGCTACACCTTC. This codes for CASSIQGAGGYTF.

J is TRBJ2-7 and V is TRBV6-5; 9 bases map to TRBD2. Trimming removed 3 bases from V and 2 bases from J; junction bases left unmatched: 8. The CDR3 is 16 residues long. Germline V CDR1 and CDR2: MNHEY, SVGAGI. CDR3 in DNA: TGTGCCAGCAGTTATGACGGCGGGGGGGCCCCCTACGAGCAGTACTTC. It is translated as CASSYDGGGAPYEQYF.